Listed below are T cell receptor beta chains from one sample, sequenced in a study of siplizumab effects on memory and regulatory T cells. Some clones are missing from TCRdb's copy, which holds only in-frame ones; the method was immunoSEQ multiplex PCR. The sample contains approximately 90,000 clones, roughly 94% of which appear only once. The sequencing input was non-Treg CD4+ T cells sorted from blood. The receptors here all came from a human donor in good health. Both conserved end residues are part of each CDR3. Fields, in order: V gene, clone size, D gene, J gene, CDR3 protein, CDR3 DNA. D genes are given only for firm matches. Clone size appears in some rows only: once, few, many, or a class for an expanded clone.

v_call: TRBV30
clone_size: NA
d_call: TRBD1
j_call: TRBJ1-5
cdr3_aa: CAWSVQGGVPQHF
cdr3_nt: TGTGCCTGGAGTGTGCAGGGGGGGGTGCCCCAGCATTTT

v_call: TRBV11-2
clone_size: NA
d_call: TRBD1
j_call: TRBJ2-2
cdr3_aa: CASSSLRGRNTGELFF
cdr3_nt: TGTGCCAGCAGCTCCCTGAGGGGGCGGAACACCGGGGAGCTGTTTTTT

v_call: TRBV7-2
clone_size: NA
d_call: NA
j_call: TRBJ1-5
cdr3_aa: CASRLRAVGGGPQHF
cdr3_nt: TGTGCCAGCAGATTACGGGCAGTGGGCGGTGGGCCCCAGCATTTT

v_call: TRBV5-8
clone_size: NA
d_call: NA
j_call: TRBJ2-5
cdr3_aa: CASSSTGPEETQYF
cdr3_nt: TGTGCCAGCAGCTCAACAGGGCCTGAGGAGACCCAGTACTTC

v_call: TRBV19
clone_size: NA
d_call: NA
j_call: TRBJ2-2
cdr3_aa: CASSTGTLYLTGELFF
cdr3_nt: TGTGCCAGTAGTACCGGGACCTTATATCTCACCGGGGAGCTGTTTTTT

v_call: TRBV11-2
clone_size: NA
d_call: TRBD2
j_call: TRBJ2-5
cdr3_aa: CASSLGALAVQETQYF
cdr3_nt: TGTGCCAGCAGCTTAGGCGCACTAGCGGTCCAAGAGACCCAGTACTTC

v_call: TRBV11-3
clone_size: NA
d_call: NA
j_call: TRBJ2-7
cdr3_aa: CASSLEYKGLSYEQYF
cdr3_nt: TGTGCCAGCAGCTTAGAGTATAAAGGTCTTTCCTACGAGCAGTACTTC

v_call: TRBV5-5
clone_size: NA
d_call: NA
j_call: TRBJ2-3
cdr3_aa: CASSLGTQPAYTQYF
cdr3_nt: TGTGCCAGCAGCTTGGGGACGCAGCCCGCTTATACGCAGTATTTT

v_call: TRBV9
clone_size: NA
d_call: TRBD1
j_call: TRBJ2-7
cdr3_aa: CASSPLTGQSSYEQYF
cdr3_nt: TGTGCCAGCAGCCCCTTAACGGGACAGAGTTCCTACGAGCAGTACTTC

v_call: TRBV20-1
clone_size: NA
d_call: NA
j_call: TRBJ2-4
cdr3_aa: CSARDRNIQYF
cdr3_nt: TGCAGTGCTAGAGATCGAAACATTCAGTACTTC

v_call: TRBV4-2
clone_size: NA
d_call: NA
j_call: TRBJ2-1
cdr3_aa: CASSQSNEQFF
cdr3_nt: TGTGCCAGCAGCCAAAGCAATGAGCAGTTCTTC

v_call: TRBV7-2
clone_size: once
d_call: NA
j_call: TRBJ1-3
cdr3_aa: CASSPVGGSGNTIYF
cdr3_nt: TGTGCCAGCAGCCCAGTGGGGGGCTCGGGAAACACCATATATTTT

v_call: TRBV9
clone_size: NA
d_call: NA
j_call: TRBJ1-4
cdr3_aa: CASSVGIVTPEKLFF
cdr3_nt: TGTGCCAGCAGCGTAGGTATCGTGACCCCTGAAAAACTGTTTTTT

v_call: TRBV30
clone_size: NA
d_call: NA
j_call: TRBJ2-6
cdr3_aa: CAWSAAEHGANVLTF
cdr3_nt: TGTGCCTGGAGTGCTGCGGAGCACGGGGCCAACGTCCTGACTTTC

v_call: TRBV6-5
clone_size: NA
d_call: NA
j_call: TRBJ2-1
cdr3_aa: CASSYSAWGEQFF
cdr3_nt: TGTGCCAGCAGTTACAGCGCTTGGGGTGAGCAGTTCTTC

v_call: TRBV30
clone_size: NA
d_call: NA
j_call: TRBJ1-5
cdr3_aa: CAWSVAPDQPQHF
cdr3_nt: TGTGCCTGGAGTGTAGCCCCTGATCAGCCCCAGCATTTT

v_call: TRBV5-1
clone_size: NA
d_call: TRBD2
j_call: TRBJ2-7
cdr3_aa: CASSLTMGTSGYEQYF
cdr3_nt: TGCGCCAGCAGCTTGACCATGGGGACTAGCGGGTACGAGCAGTACTTC

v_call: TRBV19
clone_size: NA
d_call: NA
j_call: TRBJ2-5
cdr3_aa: CASSIRDNQETQYF
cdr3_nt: TGTGCCAGTAGTATCAGGGATAACCAAGAGACCCAGTACTTC

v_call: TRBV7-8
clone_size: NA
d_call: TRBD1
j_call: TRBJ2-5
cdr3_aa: CASRPRGQQETQYF
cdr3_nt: TGTGCCAGCAGACCTAGGGGGCAACAAGAGACCCAGTACTTC

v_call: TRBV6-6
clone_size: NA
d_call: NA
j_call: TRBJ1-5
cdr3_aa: CASSYSGKNQPQHF
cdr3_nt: TGTGCCAGCAGTTACTCGGGGAAGAATCAGCCCCAGCATTTT

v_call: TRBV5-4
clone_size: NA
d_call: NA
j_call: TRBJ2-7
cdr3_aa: CASSYRVGGTLTYEQYF
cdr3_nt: TGTGCCAGCAGCTACCGAGTAGGGGGGACCCTTACCTACGAGCAGTACTTC

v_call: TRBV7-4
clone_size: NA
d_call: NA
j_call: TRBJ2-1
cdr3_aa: CASSLGRERRNEQFF
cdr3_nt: TGTGCCAGCAGCTTAGGTCGGGAGAGGCGGAATGAGCAGTTCTTC

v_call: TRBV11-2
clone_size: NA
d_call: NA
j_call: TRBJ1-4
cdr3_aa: CASSLEERMKKLFF
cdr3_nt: TGTGCCAGCAGCTTAGAAGAAAGGATGAAAAAACTGTTTTTT

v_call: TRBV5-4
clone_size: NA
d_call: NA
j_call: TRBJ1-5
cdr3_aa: CASSPSGSNQPQHF
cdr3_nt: TGTGCCAGCAGCCCATCAGGGAGCAATCAGCCCCAGCATTTT

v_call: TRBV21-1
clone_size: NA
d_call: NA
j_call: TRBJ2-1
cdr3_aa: CASSNPWTGVYPCSYNEQFF
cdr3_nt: NA

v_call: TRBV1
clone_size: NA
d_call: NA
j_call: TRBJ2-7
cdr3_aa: CTSSQDRVSGRAGEQYF
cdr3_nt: TGCACCAGCAGCCAAGATCGGGTTAGCGGGAGGGCGGGCGAGCAGTACTTC

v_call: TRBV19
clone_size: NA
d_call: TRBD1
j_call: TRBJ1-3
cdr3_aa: CASRRDRASGNTIYF
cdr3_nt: TGTGCCAGTAGGAGAGACAGGGCCTCTGGAAACACCATATATTTT

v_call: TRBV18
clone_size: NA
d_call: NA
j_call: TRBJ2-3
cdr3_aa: CASSPLFHRDPSTDTQYF
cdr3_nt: TGTGCCAGCTCACCTCTATTTCACCGGGATCCTAGCACAGATACGCAGTATTTT

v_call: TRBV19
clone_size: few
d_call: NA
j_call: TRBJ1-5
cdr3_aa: CASSTEPNQPQHF
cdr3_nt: TGTGCCAGTAGTACGGAACCAAATCAGCCCCAGCATTTT

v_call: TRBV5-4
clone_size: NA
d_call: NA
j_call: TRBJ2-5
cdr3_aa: CASSPPDRQETQYF
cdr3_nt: TGTGCCAGCAGCCCGCCGGACAGACAAGAGACCCAGTACTTC

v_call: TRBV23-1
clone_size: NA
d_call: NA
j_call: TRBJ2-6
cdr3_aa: CASSKNLQQSRANVLTF
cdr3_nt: TGCGCCAGCAGTAAAAATCTGCAACAAAGTCGGGCCAACGTCCTGACTTTC

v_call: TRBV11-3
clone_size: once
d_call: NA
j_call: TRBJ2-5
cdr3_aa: CASSLNVRLSGNQETQYF
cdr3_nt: TGTGCCAGCAGCTTAAATGTCCGATTAAGCGGAAACCAAGAGACCCAGTACTTC

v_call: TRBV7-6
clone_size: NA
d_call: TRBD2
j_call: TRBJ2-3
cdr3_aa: CASSSSSLLAGAADTQYF
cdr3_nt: TGTGCCAGCAGCTCATCCTCCCTCCTAGCGGGAGCGGCAGATACGCAGTATTTT

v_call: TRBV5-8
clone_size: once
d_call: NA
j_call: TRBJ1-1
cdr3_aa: CASSLVGPRQRRGNTEAFF
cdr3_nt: TGTGCCAGCAGCTTGGTGGGCCCAAGACAGAGAAGGGGGAACACTGAAGCTTTCTTT

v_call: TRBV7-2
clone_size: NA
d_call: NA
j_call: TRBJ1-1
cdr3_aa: CASSLFEGPNTEAFF
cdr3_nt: TGTGCCAGCAGCTTATTCGAGGGGCCGAACACTGAAGCTTTCTTT

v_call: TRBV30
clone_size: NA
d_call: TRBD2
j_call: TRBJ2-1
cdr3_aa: CAGTSGSHEQFF
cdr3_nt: TGTGCGGGGACTAGCGGGAGCCATGAGCAGTTCTTC

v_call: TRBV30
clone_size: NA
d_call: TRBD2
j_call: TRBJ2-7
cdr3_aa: CAWSVGLGDLNEQYF
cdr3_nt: TGTGCCTGGAGTGTAGGACTAGGTGATCTTAACGAGCAGTACTTC

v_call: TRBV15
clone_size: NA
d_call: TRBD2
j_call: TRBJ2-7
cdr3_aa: CATSTIAGAYEQYF
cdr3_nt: TGTGCCACCAGCACAATAGCGGGAGCCTACGAGCAGTACTTC

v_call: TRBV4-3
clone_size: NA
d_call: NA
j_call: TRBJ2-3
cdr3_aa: CASSQDRHSTDTQYF
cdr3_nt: TGCGCCAGCAGCCAAGATCGGCATAGCACAGATACGCAGTATTTT

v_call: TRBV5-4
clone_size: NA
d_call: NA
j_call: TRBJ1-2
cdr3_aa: CASTPGGARGYTF
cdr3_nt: TGTGCCAGCACCCCGGGGGGGGCTCGTGGCTACACCTTC

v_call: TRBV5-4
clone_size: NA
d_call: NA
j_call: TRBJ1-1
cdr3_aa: CASSGRLNTEAFF
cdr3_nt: TGTGCCAGCAGTGGGCGTTTGAACACTGAAGCTTTCTTT